These T cell receptor beta chains were read from a single sample in a study of T cells in Graves' hyperthyroidism and ophthalmopathy. TCRdb recomputed calls from the multiplex PCR reads with MiXCR, one row per CDR3 protein. The repertoire holds about 600,000 distinct CDR3 sequences, with about 16% as singletons. Sequenced input: blood. The receptors stem from a woman in her thirties or forties with Graves' ophthalmopathy. CDR3s include the opening cysteine and the closing phenylalanine or tryptophan. A D gene is named only where the DNA matches it firmly. The listing skips clone size in some rows; elsewhere it reads once, few, many or a size class.

d_gene: TRBD1; v_gene: TRBV28; abundance: few; len: 15; j_gene: TRBJ1-2; CDR3aa: CASSLPIAGGFGYTF; CDR3nt: TGTGCCAGCAGTTTACCCATCGCAGGGGGATTCGGCTACACCTTC
d_gene: -; v_gene: TRBV12-3/TRBV12-4; abundance: many; len: 14; j_gene: TRBJ2-3; CDR3aa: CASSFAGFTDTQYF; CDR3nt: TGTGCCAGCAGTTTTGCGGGGTTCACAGATACGCAGTATTTT
d_gene: -; v_gene: TRBV20-1; abundance: -; len: 15; j_gene: TRBJ2-4; CDR3aa: CSAQVPGGSKNIQYF; CDR3nt: TGCAGTGCCCAGGTCCCGGGTGGGTCCAAAAACATTCAGTACTTC
d_gene: TRBD2; v_gene: TRBV5-1; abundance: -; len: 17; j_gene: TRBJ2-7; CDR3aa: CASRRTSGSPDPYEQYF; CDR3nt: TGCGCCAGCAGGAGGACTAGCGGGAGTCCGGACCCCTACGAGCAGTACTTC
d_gene: -; v_gene: TRBV6-1; abundance: many; len: 15; j_gene: TRBJ2-5; CDR3aa: CASSDTRGFGGTQYF; CDR3nt: TGTGCCAGCAGTGATACCCGGGGGTTTGGGGGCACCCAGTACTTC
d_gene: -; v_gene: TRBV5-1; abundance: -; len: 15; j_gene: TRBJ2-3; CDR3aa: CASSPEWDSLRPQYF; CDR3nt: TGCGCCAGCAGCCCCGAGTGGGATTCCCTCAGACCGCAGTATTTT
d_gene: -; v_gene: TRBV20-1; abundance: -; len: 13; j_gene: TRBJ1-6; CDR3aa: CSASVGYNSPLHF; CDR3nt: TGCAGTGCTTCCGTCGGTTATAATTCACCCCTCCACTTT
d_gene: TRBD2; v_gene: TRBV18; abundance: -; len: 17; j_gene: TRBJ2-3; CDR3aa: CASSPASGRAGGDTQYF; CDR3nt: TGTGCCAGCTCACCAGCTAGCGGGAGGGCCGGTGGAGATACGCAGTATTTT
d_gene: TRBD2; v_gene: TRBV20-1; abundance: many; len: 12; j_gene: TRBJ2-7; CDR3aa: CSANPSGGQQYF; CDR3nt: TGCAGTGCAAACCCTAGCGGGGGCCAGCAGTACTTC
d_gene: -; v_gene: TRBV5-5; abundance: many; len: 14; j_gene: TRBJ2-1; CDR3aa: CASSLEDSSNEQFF; CDR3nt: TGTGCCAGCAGCTTGGAGGATTCATCGAATGAGCAGTTCTTC
d_gene: TRBD1; v_gene: TRBV27; abundance: many; len: 15; j_gene: TRBJ2-1; CDR3aa: CASSPTGNSYNEQFF; CDR3nt: TGTGCCAGCAGTCCGACAGGGAACTCCTACAATGAGCAGTTCTTC
d_gene: -; v_gene: TRBV5-1; abundance: many; len: 16; j_gene: TRBJ2-1; CDR3aa: CASSLEGWGSNNEQFF; CDR3nt: TGCGCCAGCAGCTTGGAGGGTTGGGGGAGTAACAATGAGCAGTTCTTC
d_gene: -; v_gene: TRBV18; abundance: many; len: 15; j_gene: TRBJ2-5; CDR3aa: CASSPMTGRLETQYF; CDR3nt: TGTGCCAGCTCACCAATGACAGGGAGGTTAGAGACCCAGTACTTC
d_gene: TRBD1; v_gene: TRBV4-2; abundance: once; len: 16; j_gene: TRBJ1-4; CDR3aa: CASSQVGTAGSEKLFF; CDR3nt: TGTGCCAGCAGCCAAGTCGGGACAGCCGGAAGCGAAAAACTGTTTTTT
d_gene: -; v_gene: TRBV6-1; abundance: -; len: 11; j_gene: TRBJ1-5; CDR3aa: CASSELPVQHF; CDR3nt: TGTGCCAGCAGTGAATTACCGGTTCAGCATTTT
d_gene: -; v_gene: TRBV12-3/TRBV12-4; abundance: -; len: 17; j_gene: TRBJ1-5; CDR3aa: CASSFGLDYPNNQPQHF; CDR3nt: TGTGCCAGCAGTTTTGGCTTGGACTACCCGAACAATCAGCCCCAGCATTTT
d_gene: TRBD1; v_gene: TRBV20-1; abundance: few; len: 15; j_gene: TRBJ2-7; CDR3aa: CSARDPGTGPYEQYF; CDR3nt: TGCAGTGCTAGAGATCCCGGGACAGGCCCCTACGAGCAGTACTTC
d_gene: -; v_gene: TRBV5-1; abundance: -; len: 16; j_gene: TRBJ2-5; CDR3aa: CASSRGEQGGQETQYF; CDR3nt: TGCGCCAGCAGCAGAGGGGAGCAGGGCGGGCAGGAGACCCAGTACTTC
d_gene: TRBD1; v_gene: TRBV30; abundance: many; len: 15; j_gene: TRBJ2-2; CDR3aa: CAWSLGTGVTGELFF; CDR3nt: TGTGCCTGGAGCCTCGGGACAGGGGTCACCGGGGAGCTGTTTTTT
d_gene: TRBD2; v_gene: TRBV2; abundance: -; len: 14; j_gene: TRBJ2-2; CDR3aa: CASSEWRETGELFF; CDR3nt: TGTGCCAGCAGTGAGTGGCGGGAGACCGGGGAGCTGTTTTTT
d_gene: -; v_gene: TRBV6-1; abundance: -; len: 16; j_gene: TRBJ2-1; CDR3aa: CASADPQGGGVNEQFF; CDR3nt: TGTGCCAGCGCCGACCCTCAGGGGGGAGGGGTAAATGAGCAGTTCTTC
d_gene: TRBD2; v_gene: TRBV4-1; abundance: few; len: 17; j_gene: TRBJ2-1; CDR3aa: CASSHGLAGISYNEQFF; CDR3nt: TGCGCCAGCAGCCACGGACTAGCGGGTATCTCCTACAATGAGCAGTTCTTC
d_gene: TRBD1; v_gene: TRBV20-1; abundance: -; len: 13; j_gene: TRBJ2-3; CDR3aa: CSAWDRVADTQYF; CDR3nt: TGCAGTGCTTGGGACAGGGTAGCAGATACGCAGTATTTT
d_gene: -; v_gene: TRBV6-2/TRBV6-3; abundance: many; len: 15; j_gene: TRBJ2-5; CDR3aa: CASSAVVQGGETQYF; CDR3nt: TGTGCCAGCAGTGCAGTAGTGCAGGGAGGAGAGACCCAGTACTTC
d_gene: -; v_gene: TRBV6-1; abundance: many; len: 12; j_gene: TRBJ1-2; CDR3aa: CASSNRGYGYTF; CDR3nt: TGTGCCAGCAGTAACCGGGGCTATGGCTACACCTTC
d_gene: TRBD1; v_gene: TRBV29-1; abundance: -; len: 13; j_gene: TRBJ1-3; CDR3aa: CSITGGSGNTIYF; CDR3nt: TGCAGCATCACAGGGGGCTCTGGAAACACCATATATTTT
d_gene: -; v_gene: TRBV19; abundance: -; len: 17; j_gene: TRBJ2-2; CDR3aa: CASKNPLVTANTGELFF; CDR3nt: TGTGCCAGTAAGAACCCGCTAGTCACTGCCAACACCGGGGAGCTGTTTTTT
d_gene: -; v_gene: TRBV20-1; abundance: -; len: 15; j_gene: TRBJ2-5; CDR3aa: CSARGAGGPSETQYF; CDR3nt: TGCAGTGCTAGGGGAGCTGGGGGGCCTTCAGAGACCCAGTACTTC
d_gene: -; v_gene: TRBV6-4; abundance: once; len: 19; j_gene: TRBJ1-5; CDR3aa: CASSDRIRGGAFRNQPQHF; CDR3nt: TGTGCCAGCAGTGACCGAATAAGGGGGGGGGCCTTTCGGAATCAGCCCCAGCATTTT
d_gene: TRBD1; v_gene: TRBV20-1; abundance: -; len: 13; j_gene: TRBJ2-3; CDR3aa: CSATGQGRDTQYF; CDR3nt: TGCAGTGCCACGGGACAGGGCAGAGATACGCAGTATTTT
d_gene: TRBD1; v_gene: TRBV7-2; abundance: -; len: 16; j_gene: TRBJ1-6; CDR3aa: CASKRSWDRADSPLHF; CDR3nt: TGTGCCAGCAAGCGGTCATGGGACAGGGCCGATTCACCCCTCCACTTT
d_gene: TRBD2; v_gene: TRBV6-1; abundance: many; len: 19; j_gene: TRBJ2-2; CDR3aa: CASSDKLAGALRGDGELFF; CDR3nt: TGTGCCAGCAGTGATAAGTTAGCGGGAGCCTTGCGGGGTGACGGGGAGCTGTTTTTT
d_gene: -; v_gene: TRBV16; abundance: -; len: 14; j_gene: TRBJ1-1; CDR3aa: CASSQGRTNTEAFF; CDR3nt: TGTGCCAGCAGCCAGGGACGGACGAACACTGAAGCTTTCTTT
d_gene: TRBD1; v_gene: TRBV6-1; abundance: few; len: 14; j_gene: TRBJ1-2; CDR3aa: CASRPTGTIGGYTF; CDR3nt: TGTGCCAGCAGGCCGACAGGGACCATAGGAGGCTACACCTTC
d_gene: -; v_gene: TRBV6-1; abundance: -; len: 14; j_gene: TRBJ2-7; CDR3aa: CASRMPRGSYEQYF; CDR3nt: TGTGCCAGCAGAATGCCCCGAGGGTCCTACGAGCAGTACTTC
d_gene: TRBD1; v_gene: TRBV4-1; abundance: few; len: 19; j_gene: TRBJ1-5; CDR3aa: CASSQVRGTGGYSNQPQHF; CDR3nt: TGCGCCAGCAGCCAAGTCAGAGGTACAGGGGGATATAGCAATCAGCCCCAGCATTTT
d_gene: TRBD2; v_gene: TRBV15; abundance: -; len: 15; j_gene: TRBJ2-3; CDR3aa: CATSRGLAGPDTQYF; CDR3nt: TGTGCCACCAGCAGAGGACTAGCGGGCCCGGATACGCAGTATTTT
d_gene: -; v_gene: TRBV29-1; abundance: -; len: 13; j_gene: TRBJ2-3; CDR3aa: CSVVGSSTDTQYF; CDR3nt: TGCAGCGTTGTCGGCAGTAGCACAGATACGCAGTATTTT
d_gene: TRBD1; v_gene: TRBV5-1; abundance: few; len: 14; j_gene: TRBJ2-2; CDR3aa: CASGGQANTGELFF; CDR3nt: TGCGCCAGCGGGGGACAGGCGAACACCGGGGAGCTGTTTTTT
d_gene: -; v_gene: TRBV7-9; abundance: -; len: 14; j_gene: TRBJ1-3; CDR3aa: CASTSGFSGNTIYF; CDR3nt: TGTGCCAGCACCTCGGGCTTCTCTGGAAACACCATATATTTT
d_gene: TRBD2; v_gene: TRBV12-3/TRBV12-4; abundance: many; len: 15; j_gene: TRBJ2-1; CDR3aa: CACRLAGLGVNEQFF; CDR3nt: TGTGCCTGTCGACTAGCCGGCTTGGGGGTCAATGAGCAGTTCTTC
d_gene: -; v_gene: TRBV11-2; abundance: -; len: 15; j_gene: TRBJ1-2; CDR3aa: CATSSTSKERHGYTF; CDR3nt: TGTGCCACCTCCTCGACCTCCAAGGAACGTCACGGCTACACCTTC
d_gene: -; v_gene: TRBV7-9; abundance: few; len: 13; j_gene: TRBJ1-4; CDR3aa: CAGRGDGWEKLFF; CDR3nt: TGTGCGGGCCGCGGGGATGGATGGGAAAAACTGTTTTTT
d_gene: -; v_gene: TRBV18; abundance: many; len: 15; j_gene: TRBJ1-1; CDR3aa: CASSSTRGPNTEAFF; CDR3nt: TGTGCCAGCTCATCAACTCGGGGACCAAACACTGAAGCTTTCTTT